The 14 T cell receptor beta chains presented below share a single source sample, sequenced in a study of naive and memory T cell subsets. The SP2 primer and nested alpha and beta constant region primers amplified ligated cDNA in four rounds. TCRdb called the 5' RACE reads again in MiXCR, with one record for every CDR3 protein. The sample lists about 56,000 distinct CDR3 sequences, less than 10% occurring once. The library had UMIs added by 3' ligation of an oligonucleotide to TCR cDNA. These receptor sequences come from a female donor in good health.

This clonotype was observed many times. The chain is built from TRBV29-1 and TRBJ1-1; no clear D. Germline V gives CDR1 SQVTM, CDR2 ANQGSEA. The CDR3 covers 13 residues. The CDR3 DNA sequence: TGCAGTCATCTATCCCTGAGGAACACTGAAGCTTTCTTT. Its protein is CSHLSLRNTEAFF.

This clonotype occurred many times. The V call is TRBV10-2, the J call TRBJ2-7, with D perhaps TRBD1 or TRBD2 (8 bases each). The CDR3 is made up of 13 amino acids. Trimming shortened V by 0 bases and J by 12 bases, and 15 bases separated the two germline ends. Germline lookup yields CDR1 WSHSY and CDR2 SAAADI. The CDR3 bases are TGCGCCAGCAGTGAGTCCGGGAGGGGGACAGGGTACTTC. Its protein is CASSESGRGTGYF.

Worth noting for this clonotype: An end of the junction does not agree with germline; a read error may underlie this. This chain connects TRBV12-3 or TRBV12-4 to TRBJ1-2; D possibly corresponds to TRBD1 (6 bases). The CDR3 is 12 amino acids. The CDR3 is CASNLDRSPPDF. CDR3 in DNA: TGTGCCAGCAATTTAGACAGGTCACCCCCTGACTTC.

Here the CDR3 DNA reads TGCGCCAGCAGCCCCGGCGACTCCTACAATGAGCAGTTCTTC. Amino acids: CASSPGDSYNEQFF. The chain employs TRBV5-1 and TRBJ2-1; D not resolved. CDR1 and CDR2 from the germline V gene are SGHRS and YFSETQ. CDR3 length: 14 residues. Trimming shortened V by 4 bases and J by 0 bases, and 8 bases separated the two germline ends.

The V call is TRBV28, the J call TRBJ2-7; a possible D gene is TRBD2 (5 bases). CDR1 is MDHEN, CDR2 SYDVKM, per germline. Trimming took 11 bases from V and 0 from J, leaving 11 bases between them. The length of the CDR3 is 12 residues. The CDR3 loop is CAVHGSSYEQYF. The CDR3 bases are TGTGCCGTACATGGGAGCTCCTACGAGCAGTACTTC.

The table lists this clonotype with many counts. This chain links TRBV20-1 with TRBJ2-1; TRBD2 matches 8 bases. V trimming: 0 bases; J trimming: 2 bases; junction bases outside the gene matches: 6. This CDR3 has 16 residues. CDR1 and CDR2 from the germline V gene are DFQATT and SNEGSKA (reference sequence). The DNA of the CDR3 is TGCAGTGCTAGAGATCACGGAGCGGGGGCCTACAATGAGCAGTTCTTC. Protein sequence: CSARDHGAGAYNEQFF.

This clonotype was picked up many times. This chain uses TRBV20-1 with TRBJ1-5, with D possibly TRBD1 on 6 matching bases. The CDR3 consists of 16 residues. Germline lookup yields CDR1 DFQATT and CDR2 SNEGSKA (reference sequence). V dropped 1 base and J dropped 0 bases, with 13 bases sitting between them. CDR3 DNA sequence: TGCAGTGCTAGAGGACGACAGGAGATTAGCAATCAGCCCCAGCATTTT. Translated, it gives CSARGRQEISNQPQHF.

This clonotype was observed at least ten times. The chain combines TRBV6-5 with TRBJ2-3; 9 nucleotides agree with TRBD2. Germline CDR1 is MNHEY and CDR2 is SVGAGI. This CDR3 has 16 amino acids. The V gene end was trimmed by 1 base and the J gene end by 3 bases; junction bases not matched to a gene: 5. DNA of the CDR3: TGTGCCAGCAGTTACTGGGCGGGGGGGGAGACAGATACGCAGTATTTT. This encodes CASSYWAGGETDTQYF.

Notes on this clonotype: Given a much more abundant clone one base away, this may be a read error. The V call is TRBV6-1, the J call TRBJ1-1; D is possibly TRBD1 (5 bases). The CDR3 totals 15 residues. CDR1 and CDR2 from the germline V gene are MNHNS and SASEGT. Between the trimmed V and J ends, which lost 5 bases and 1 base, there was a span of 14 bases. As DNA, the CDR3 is TGTGCCAGCAGTAGACGGCAGGGTTGGAACACTGAAGCTTTCTTT. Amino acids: CASSRRQGWNTEAFF.

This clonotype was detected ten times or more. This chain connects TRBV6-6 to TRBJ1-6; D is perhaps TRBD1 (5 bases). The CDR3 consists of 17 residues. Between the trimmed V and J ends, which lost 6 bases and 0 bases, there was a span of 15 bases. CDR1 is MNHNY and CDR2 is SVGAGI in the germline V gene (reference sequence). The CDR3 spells CASSRDSISSYNSPLHF. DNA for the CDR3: TGTGCCAGCAGCAGGGACTCCATTAGCTCCTATAATTCACCCCTCCACTTT.

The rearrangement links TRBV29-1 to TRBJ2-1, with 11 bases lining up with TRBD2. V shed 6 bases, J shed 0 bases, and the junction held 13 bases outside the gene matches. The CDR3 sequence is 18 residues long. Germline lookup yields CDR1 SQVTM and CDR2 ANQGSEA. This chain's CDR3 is CSVQPLGLAGGSYNEQFF. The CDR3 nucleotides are TGCAGCGTCCAACCCCTCGGGCTAGCGGGGGGCTCCTACAATGAGCAGTTCTTC.

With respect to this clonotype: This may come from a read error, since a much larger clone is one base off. Here the CDR3 reads CAGSFRANTEAFF. As DNA, the CDR3 is TGTGCCGGCAGTTTCAGGGCGAACACTGAAGCTTTCTTT. V usage is TRBV12-3 or TRBV12-4 and J usage is TRBJ1-1; a possible D gene is TRBD1 (5 bases). This CDR3 comprises 13 residues.

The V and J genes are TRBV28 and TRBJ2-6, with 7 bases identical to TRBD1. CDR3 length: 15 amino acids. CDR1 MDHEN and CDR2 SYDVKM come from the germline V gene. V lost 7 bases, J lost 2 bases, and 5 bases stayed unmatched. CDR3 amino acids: CASMGQGAGANVLTF. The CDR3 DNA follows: TGTGCCAGCATGGGGCAGGGGGCTGGGGCCAACGTCCTGACTTTC.

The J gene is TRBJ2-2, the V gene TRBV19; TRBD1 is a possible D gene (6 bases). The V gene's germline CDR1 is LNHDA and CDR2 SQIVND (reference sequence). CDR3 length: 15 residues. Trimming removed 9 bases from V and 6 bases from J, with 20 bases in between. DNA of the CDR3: TGTGCCAGCCGCAGGGGAGTTGTGTACGCCGGGGAGCTGTTTTTT. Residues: CASRRGVVYAGELFF.